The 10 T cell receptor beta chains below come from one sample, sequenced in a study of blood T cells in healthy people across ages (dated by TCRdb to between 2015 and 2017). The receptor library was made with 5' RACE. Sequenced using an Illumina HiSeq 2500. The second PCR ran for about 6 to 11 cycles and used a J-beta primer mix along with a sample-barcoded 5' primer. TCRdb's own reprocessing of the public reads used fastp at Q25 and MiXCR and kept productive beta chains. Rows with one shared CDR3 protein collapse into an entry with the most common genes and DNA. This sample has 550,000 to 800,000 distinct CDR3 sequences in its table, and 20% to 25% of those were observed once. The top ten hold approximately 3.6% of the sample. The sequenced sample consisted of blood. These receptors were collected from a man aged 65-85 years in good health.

CDR3 protein: CSARDHSQGIYEQYF. The CDR3 DNA follows: TGCAGTGCTAGAGATCATTCTCAGGGTATATACGAGCAGTACTTC. The chain combines TRBV20-1 with TRBJ2-7; D might be TRBD1 (5 bases). The CDR3 is 15 residues long. CDR1 and CDR2 (germline): DFQATT, SNEGSKA (reference sequence). Trimming cost V 0 bases and J 4 bases, with 16 bases left between them.

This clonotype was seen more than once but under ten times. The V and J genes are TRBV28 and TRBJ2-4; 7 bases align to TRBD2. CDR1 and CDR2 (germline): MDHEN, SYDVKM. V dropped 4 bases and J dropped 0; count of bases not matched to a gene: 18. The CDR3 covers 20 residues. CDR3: CASSSSGLTLDSLAKNIQYF. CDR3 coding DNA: TGTGCCAGCAGTTCTAGCGGACTCACCCTAGACTCTTTAGCCAAAAACATTCAGTACTTC.

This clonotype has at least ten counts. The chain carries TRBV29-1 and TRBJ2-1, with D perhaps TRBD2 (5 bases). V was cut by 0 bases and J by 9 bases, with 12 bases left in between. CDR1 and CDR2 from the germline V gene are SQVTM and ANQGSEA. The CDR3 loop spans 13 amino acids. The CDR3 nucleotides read TGCAGCGTTGAAGAGTCTAGCCGGGGTGAGCAGTTCTTC. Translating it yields CSVEESSRGEQFF.

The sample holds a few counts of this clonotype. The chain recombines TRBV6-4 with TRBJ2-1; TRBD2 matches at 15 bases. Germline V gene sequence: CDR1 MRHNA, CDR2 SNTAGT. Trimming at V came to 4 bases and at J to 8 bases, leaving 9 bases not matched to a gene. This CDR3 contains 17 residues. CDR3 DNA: TGTGCCAGCAGTGCATTCCCCGGGACTAGCGGGAGGTATGAGCAGTTCTTC. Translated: CASSAFPGTSGRYEQFF.

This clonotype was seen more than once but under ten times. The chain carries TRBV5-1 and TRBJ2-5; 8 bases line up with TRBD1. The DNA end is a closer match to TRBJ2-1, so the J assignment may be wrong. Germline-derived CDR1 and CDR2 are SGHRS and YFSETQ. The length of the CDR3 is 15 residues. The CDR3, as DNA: TGCGCCAGCAGCTTATATTCAGGGGGCCCCGGTGAGCAGTTCTTC. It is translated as CASSLYSGGPGEQFF.

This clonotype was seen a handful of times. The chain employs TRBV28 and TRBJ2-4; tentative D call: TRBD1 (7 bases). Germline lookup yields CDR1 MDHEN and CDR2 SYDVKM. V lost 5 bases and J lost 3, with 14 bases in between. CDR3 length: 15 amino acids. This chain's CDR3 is CASSPGGTGKNIQYF. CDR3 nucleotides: TGTGCCAGCAGTCCAGGGGGGACGGGCAAAAACATTCAGTACTTC.

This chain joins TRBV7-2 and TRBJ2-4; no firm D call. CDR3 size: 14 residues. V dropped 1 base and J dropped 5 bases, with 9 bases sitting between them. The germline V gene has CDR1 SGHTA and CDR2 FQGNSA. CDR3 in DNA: TGTGCCAGCAGCTTAGGTAGCCCCCAAAACATTCAGTACTTC. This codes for CASSLGSPQNIQYF.

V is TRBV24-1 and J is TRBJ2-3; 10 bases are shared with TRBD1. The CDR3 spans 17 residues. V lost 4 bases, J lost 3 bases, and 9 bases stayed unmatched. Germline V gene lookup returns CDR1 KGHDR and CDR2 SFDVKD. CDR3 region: CATSDRVTGGSTDTQYF. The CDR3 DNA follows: TGTGCCACCAGTGACCGTGTGACAGGGGGCTCGACAGATACGCAGTATTTT.

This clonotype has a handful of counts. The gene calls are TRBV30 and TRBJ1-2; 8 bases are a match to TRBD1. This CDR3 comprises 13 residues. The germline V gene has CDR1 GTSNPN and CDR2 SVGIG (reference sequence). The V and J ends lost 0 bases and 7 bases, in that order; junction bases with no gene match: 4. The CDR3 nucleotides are TGTGCCTGGAGTGTGACAGGGGTTCGTGGCTACACCTTC. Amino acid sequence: CAWSVTGVRGYTF.

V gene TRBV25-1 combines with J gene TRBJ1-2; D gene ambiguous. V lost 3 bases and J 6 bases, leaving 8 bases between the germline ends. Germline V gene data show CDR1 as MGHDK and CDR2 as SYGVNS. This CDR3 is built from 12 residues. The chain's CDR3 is CASSDSINGYTF. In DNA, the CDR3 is TGTGCCAGCAGTGACAGTATAAATGGCTACACCTTC.